Each of the 11 T cell receptor beta chains below was sequenced from the same sample in a study of OX40 agonist ivuxolimab in advanced cancers. Profiled with immunoSEQ multiplex PCR; TCRdb holds only in-frame clones, not every one. The sample has tens of thousands of clones; more than 80% are singletons. This specimen was CD4+ or CD8+ T cells sorted from blood, taken in a trial of the OX40 agonist ivuxolimab. The receptors shown here come from an adult with an advanced solid tumor such as melanoma, head and neck, liver or kidney cancer.

The V and J genes are TRBV5-6 and TRBJ2-7; D ambiguous. Trimming removed 1 base at V and 0 bases at J, with 2 bases between. CDR1 is SGHDT, CDR2 YYEEEE, per germline. The CDR3 sequence is 12 residues long. CDR3 sequence reads: CASSLSSYEQYF. The CDR3 nucleotides read TGTGCCAGCAGCTTGAGCTCCTACGAGCAGTACTTC.

In this sample, this clone turned up once. The J gene is TRBJ2-1, the V gene TRBV19; 8 bases line up with TRBD2. V dropped 7 bases and J dropped 0; count of bases not matched to a gene: 5. The germline CDR1 and CDR2 sequences are LNHDA and SQIVND (reference sequence). This CDR3 spans 15 amino acids. The CDR3 sequence is CASTLSGISYNEQFF. The CDR3 DNA is TGTGCCAGTACCCTTAGCGGGATCTCCTACAATGAGCAGTTCTTC.

V gene TRBV27 combines with J gene TRBJ1-1, with D perhaps TRBD1 (6 bases). This CDR3 has 13 amino acids. In germline, CDR1 is MNHEY, CDR2 SMNVEV (reference sequence). Trimming shortened V by 5 bases and J by 4 bases, and 11 bases separated the two germline ends. CDR3: CASSQGSVTEAFF. The DNA for the CDR3 is TGTGCCAGCAGTCAGGGGTCGGTCACTGAAGCTTTCTTT.

V and J are TRBV9 and TRBJ2-1; no definite D call. Germline assignment: CDR1 SGDLS and CDR2 YYNGEE. V was shortened by 0 bases and J by 8 bases, with 15 bases between the two germline ends. CDR3 length: 15 residues. The chain's CDR3 is CASSVEGMMVDEQFF. The CDR3 region has the DNA TGTGCCAGCAGCGTAGAGGGTATGATGGTCGATGAGCAGTTCTTC.

This chain connects TRBV13 to TRBJ1-1, with 7 bases lining up with TRBD1. There are 15 residues in the CDR3. J lost 8 bases, V lost 4 bases, and 13 bases had no gene match. CDR1 is PRHDT, CDR2 FYEKMQ, per germline (reference sequence). CDR3 protein: CASSSFRGQWREAFF. The DNA of the CDR3 is TGTGCCAGCAGCTCGTTTAGGGGACAGTGGAGAGAAGCTTTCTTT.

This chain uses TRBV9 with TRBJ1-1, with 7 bases that match TRBD1. V trimming: 3 bases; J trimming: 0 bases; junction bases outside the gene matches: 5. The CDR3 extends over 15 amino acids. Germline CDR1 and CDR2: SGDLS and YYNGEE. This CDR3 reads CASSAQGTMNTEAFF. The CDR3 bases are TGTGCCAGCAGCGCACAGGGGACGATGAACACTGAAGCTTTCTTT.

This chain links TRBV4-3 with TRBJ2-3; TRBD1 aligns across 7 bases. V lost 0 bases, J lost 1 base, and 10 bases stayed unmatched. The germline V gene has CDR1 LGHNA and CDR2 YSLEER. CDR3 length equals 18 residues. The CDR3 protein is CASSQEVQWDSRTDTQYF. The CDR3 DNA is TGCGCCAGCAGCCAAGAAGTGCAATGGGACAGTCGCACAGATACGCAGTATTTT.

This clone occurred once. This rearrangement joins TRBV19 to TRBJ1-1; D ambiguous. Between the trimmed V and J ends, which lost 3 bases and 6 bases, there was a span of 5 bases. Germline V gives CDR1 LNHDA, CDR2 SQIVND (reference sequence). The CDR3 has 11 residues. CDR3 nucleotide sequence: TGTGCCAGTAGTATTGGGCCTGAAGCTTTCTTT. Translated, it gives CASSIGPEAFF.

This clone came up once. The chain couples TRBV6-1 to TRBJ2-1, with 8 bases that match TRBD1. V lost 4 bases, J lost 5 bases, and 7 bases stayed unmatched. This CDR3 is built from 15 residues. Germline V gives CDR1 MNHNS, CDR2 SASEGT. The DNA for the CDR3 is TGTGCCAGCAGTGCGCGGGACAGGCCGGACAATGAGCAGTTCTTC. Translating it yields CASSARDRPDNEQFF.

This clone appeared once. This rearrangement joins TRBV10-1 to TRBJ1-2, with 12 nucleotides matching TRBD1. CDR1 and CDR2 from the germline V gene are WNHNN and SYGVQD (reference sequence). V shed 1 base, J shed 4 bases, and the junction held 7 bases outside the gene matches. The CDR3 extends over 17 amino acids. In DNA, the CDR3 is TGCGCCAGCAGTGAGTGGGACAGGGGGCGCCTTTGCTATGGCTACACCTTC. It codes for CASSEWDRGRLCYGYTF.

The genes are TRBV6-5 and TRBJ1-2; D is perhaps TRBD1 (6 bases). Germline-derived CDR1 and CDR2 are MNHEY and SVGAGI. The ends were cut back, 6 bases at V and 7 bases at J, with 18 bases in the middle. The CDR3 covers 14 residues. CDR3: CASRPYRDTLGYTF. CDR3 in DNA: TGTGCCAGCAGACCTTACCGGGACACCCTTGGCTACACCTTC.